The next 29 T cell receptor beta chains were all read from a single sample in a study of T-cell memory formation after mild COVID-19. TCRdb re-called the 5' RACE reads with MiXCR, one entry per CDR3 protein. The sample holds a few hundred thousand distinct CDR3 sequences, under 30% seen once. Sequencing input: PBMCs or a T cell subset sorted from them (not recorded which). The receptors derive from an adult woman who had mild COVID-19 (a few samples of this study predate the infection). Cell type and time point are not known.

This chain joins TRBV5-6 and TRBJ2-5; TRBD1 agrees at 8 bases. The germline V gene encodes CDR1 SGHDT and CDR2 YYEEEE. The J segment lost 0 bases and the V segment lost 0 bases, leaving 10 bases of the junction unmatched. CDR3 size: 18 residues. The CDR3 DNA sequence: TGTGCCAGCAGCTTGGTCCCGGGACAGGCGCGGTACCAAGAGACCCAGTACTTC. Amino acid sequence: CASSLVPGQARYQETQYF.

This clonotype was seen a few times. V and J are TRBV29-1 and TRBJ2-3; D unresolved. The CDR3 loop spans 13 amino acids. The germline CDR1 and CDR2 sequences are SQVTM and ANQGSEA. The V end was cut by 4 bases, the J end by 5 bases, with 13 bases between. The DNA for the CDR3 is TGCAGCGTTGTACTGGATTCGGGAGATACGCAGTATTTT. Encoded protein: CSVVLDSGDTQYF.

The genes are TRBV7-2 and TRBJ2-1; 13 bases match TRBD2. Germline assignment: CDR1 SGHTA and CDR2 FQGNSA. CDR3 length equals 15 residues. J gave up 9 bases and V 5 bases, and 7 bases lay outside the gene matches. The CDR3 nucleotides are TGTGCCAGCAGCCCACTAGCGGGGGGGGCGGCTGAGCAGTTCTTC. Its translation is CASSPLAGGAAEQFF.

CDR3 sequence: CAISESPAGDTDTQYF. As DNA, the CDR3 is TGTGCCATCAGTGAGTCTCCCGCCGGCGACACAGATACGCAGTATTTT. The chain recombines TRBV10-3 with TRBJ2-3; no clear D gene. CDR3 length: 16 residues. Germline V CDR1 and CDR2: ENHRY, SYGVKD. V lost 0 bases and J lost 2, with 12 bases in between.

This clonotype came up a few times. V is TRBV20-1 and J is TRBJ1-2; maybe TRBD1 (5 bases). This CDR3 is 12 amino acids long. The V gene's germline CDR1 is DFQATT and CDR2 SNEGSKA (reference sequence). The V gene lost 5 bases and the J gene lost 7 bases, with 14 bases spanning the gap. The CDR3: CSAPRGVGGYTF. The CDR3, as DNA: TGCAGTGCTCCGAGGGGAGTAGGTGGCTACACCTTC.

The sample holds one count of this clonotype. This chain connects TRBV9 to TRBJ2-2, with 8 bases lining up with TRBD1. Trimming removed 4 bases from V and 6 bases from J; junction bases left unmatched: 11. This CDR3 has 16 residues. The V gene's germline CDR1 is SGDLS and CDR2 YYNGEE. CDR3 residues: CASSPPGQGASGELFF. Here the CDR3 DNA reads TGTGCCAGCAGCCCTCCCGGACAGGGCGCTTCCGGGGAGCTGTTTTTT.

This clonotype was counted between two and nine times. The chain uses TRBV5-5 and TRBJ1-1, with 11 bases that match TRBD1. Trimming removed 5 bases from V and 3 bases from J; junction bases left unmatched: 15. Looked up from germline, CDR1 is SGHKS and CDR2 is YYEKEE (reference sequence). This CDR3 region has 18 residues. CDR3 coding DNA: TGTGCCAGCAGTAGATCCGGGACAGGGGGTTTATTGTACACTGAAGCTTTCTTT. This sequence encodes CASSRSGTGGLLYTEAFF.

This clonotype has a handful of counts. The rearrangement uses TRBV7-6 and TRBJ2-5; D is ambiguous. Per germline, CDR1 SGHVS and CDR2 FNYEAQ. The CDR3 is 14 residues long. V lost 5 bases and J 2 bases, leaving 12 bases between the germline ends. CDR3 loop: CASSPQTSQETQYF. CDR3 bases: TGTGCCAGCAGCCCACAGACAAGTCAAGAGACCCAGTACTTC.

The chain couples TRBV4-3 to TRBJ2-4; 7 bases fit TRBD1. This CDR3 is built from 18 residues. V dropped 0 bases and J dropped 0; count of bases not matched to a gene: 8. CDR1 is LGHNA, CDR2 YSLEER, per germline. The CDR3 region has the DNA TGCGCCAGCAGCCAAGACTACGGACAGGCTCTAGCCAAAAACATTCAGTACTTC. It translates to CASSQDYGQALAKNIQYF.

V is TRBV9 and J is TRBJ2-3, with 10 bases that match TRBD2. The CDR3 sequence is 18 residues long. Unmatched junction bases numbered 7, after V lost 0 bases and J lost 0 bases. The germline V gene encodes CDR1 SGDLS and CDR2 YYNGEE. CDR3 in DNA: TGTGCCAGCAGCGTAGCTACTGGAGCGGGGGGGAGCACAGATACGCAGTATTTT. Protein sequence: CASSVATGAGGSTDTQYF.

The CDR3 DNA follows: TGTGCCAGCAGCAAGTCACCCTCCGGCGGGGAGCTGTTTTTT. It is translated as CASSKSPSGGELFF. This chain uses TRBV21-1 with TRBJ2-2; the DNA was not compared with TRBD2, the D call given in the table. TRBV21-1 is a listed pseudogene. This CDR3 contains 14 residues.

The chain employs TRBV25-1 and TRBJ2-7; TRBD1 agrees at 7 bases. This CDR3 is built from 13 residues. Germline V gene lookup returns CDR1 MGHDK and CDR2 SYGVNS. The V gene end was trimmed by 8 bases and the J gene end by 2 bases; junction bases not matched to a gene: 6. The CDR3 DNA is TGTGCCAGCGCCGACAGGGTAACCTACGAGCAGTACTTC. This sequence encodes CASADRVTYEQYF.

The sample holds a few counts of this clonotype. The genes are TRBV6-4 and TRBJ2-1; D perhaps matches TRBD1 (5 bases). The CDR3 loop spans 15 amino acids. Germline assignment: CDR1 MRHNA and CDR2 SNTAGT. Trimming took 0 bases from V and 6 from J, leaving 12 bases between them. The chain's CDR3 is CASSDSADSINEQFF. In DNA form, the CDR3 reads TGTGCCAGCAGTGACTCGGCCGACAGTATCAATGAGCAGTTCTTC.

There are a few counts of this clonotype. The chain carries TRBV15 and TRBJ1-1; 8 bases are shared with TRBD1. The V and J ends lost 0 bases and 1 base, in that order; junction bases with no gene match: 4. The CDR3 consists of 16 residues. Looked up from germline, CDR1 is LNHNV and CDR2 is YYDKDF (reference sequence). CDR3 sequence: CATSRDRDRGNTEAFF. CDR3 bases: TGTGCCACCAGCAGAGACCGTGACAGGGGGAACACTGAAGCTTTCTTT.

In this sample, this clonotype turned up many times. V usage is TRBV12-3 or TRBV12-4 and J usage is TRBJ2-7; TRBD1 is a possible D gene (6 bases). The V gene lost 6 bases and the J gene lost 5 bases, with 14 bases spanning the gap. The CDR3 is 13 residues long. DNA of the CDR3: TGTGCCAGCAGCCCTCAGGGGTTCGACGAGCAGTACTTC. Residues: CASSPQGFDEQYF.

The J gene is TRBJ2-2, the V gene TRBV7-8; weak D call: TRBD1 (7 bases). CDR3 length equals 16 residues. Germline loops: CDR1 SGHVS, CDR2 FQNEAQ. Trimming took off 3 bases at V and 3 bases at J, with 14 bases between the two ends. In DNA form, the CDR3 reads TGTGCCAGCAGCTTCAACCTCAGGGGGGACACCGGGGAGCTGTTTTTT. Translating it yields CASSFNLRGDTGELFF.

CDR3 bases: TGTGCCAGCAGGTGGGGGGGTCCCTCCTACGAGCAGTACTTC. Its protein is CASRWGGPSYEQYF. The chain combines TRBV12-3 or TRBV12-4 with TRBJ2-7; 7 positions agree with TRBD2. The V segment lost 6 bases and the J segment 0 bases; nucleotides outside the gene matches: 5. CDR3 size: 14 residues.

In the case of this clonotype: Relative to the germline gene, one junction end is altered; a read error may explain this. The rearrangement joins TRBV15 to TRBJ2-3; D uncertain. CDR3 length: 14 amino acids. Germline V CDR1 and CDR2: LNHNV, YYDKDF (reference sequence). The CDR3 DNA reads as TGTACCACCAGCAGTAATCCTAGCACAGATACGCAGTATTTT. Translated: CTTSSNPSTDTQYF.

The V gene is TRBV3-1, the J gene TRBJ2-2; TRBD1 aligns across 9 bases. The CDR3 has 15 amino acids. With V trimmed by 2 bases and J by 7 bases, 5 bases remained unmatched. In germline, CDR1 is LGHDT, CDR2 YNNKEL (reference sequence). The CDR3 here is CASSQTGQGGGELFF. CDR3 DNA sequence: TGTGCCAGCAGCCAAACGGGACAGGGTGGCGGGGAGCTGTTTTTT.

The chain is built from TRBV24-1 and TRBJ1-2, with a possible D match to TRBD1 (6 bases). Per the germline V gene, CDR1 is KGHDR and CDR2 is SFDVKD. This CDR3 comprises 15 residues. Trimming left V 4 bases short and J 4 bases short, with 15 bases between. The CDR3, as DNA: TGTGCCACCAGTGAGGCCGGGACATCCAGCTATGGCTACACCTTC. Protein sequence: CATSEAGTSSYGYTF.

The chain has TRBV5-1 and TRBJ2-1; D remains unclear. The germline V and J ends were trimmed by 4 bases and 8 bases, with 10 bases remaining between them. The CDR3 loop spans 12 amino acids. CDR1 and CDR2 from the germline V gene are SGHRS and YFSETQ. The CDR3 is CASSHEEHEQFF. Here the CDR3 DNA reads TGCGCCAGCAGCCACGAGGAGCATGAGCAGTTCTTC.

This clonotype was observed a handful of times. This sequence joins TRBV5-1 and TRBJ2-1; no firm D call. V was trimmed by 1 base and J by 5 bases, leaving 7 bases between them. The length of the CDR3 is 13 residues. Germline lookup yields CDR1 SGHRS and CDR2 YFSETQ. The DNA of the CDR3 is TGCGCCAGCAGCTTGAACGGTGACAATGAGCAGTTCTTC. Residues: CASSLNGDNEQFF.

The chain uses TRBV5-1 and TRBJ2-2; TRBD2 might be the D (6 bases). Between the trimmed V and J ends, which lost 5 bases and 3 bases, there was a span of 11 bases. CDR3 length: 14 amino acids. Germline CDR1 is SGHRS and CDR2 is YFSETQ. The CDR3 reads CASREGQYTGELFF. The CDR3 DNA sequence: TGCGCCAGCAGGGAGGGCCAGTACACCGGGGAGCTGTTTTTT.

The chain carries TRBV6-5 and TRBJ2-7, with 7 bases lining up with TRBD1. V was clipped by 7 bases and J by 0 bases; unmatched bases: 6. Germline V gene sequence: CDR1 MNHEY, CDR2 SVGAGI. The CDR3 sequence is 14 residues long. CDR3 nucleotide sequence: TGTGCCAGCACCCGAGGACAGGACTCCTACGAGCAGTACTTC. Amino acid sequence: CASTRGQDSYEQYF.

This chain connects TRBV11-3 to TRBJ2-3, with 12 positions matching TRBD1. V lost 2 bases and J lost 7; bases outside the gene matches: 7. The CDR3 length is 16 residues. Per the germline V gene, CDR1 is SGHNT and CDR2 is YENEEA. The CDR3 reads CASSLRGTGGWNTQYF. In DNA, the CDR3 is TGTGCCAGCAGCTTACGTGGGACAGGGGGCTGGAATACGCAGTATTTT.

This chain uses TRBV9 with TRBJ2-3; D is perhaps TRBD2 (6 bases). Trimming cost V 2 bases and J 4 bases, with 14 bases left between them. Looked up from germline, CDR1 is SGDLS and CDR2 is YYNGEE. The CDR3 runs 15 residues. The CDR3: CASSVSTGEADTQYF. The CDR3 region has the DNA TGTGCCAGCAGCGTGTCGACGGGAGAGGCAGATACGCAGTATTTT.

This clonotype was detected only once. The rearrangement joins TRBV4-1 to TRBJ2-3; 11 positions agree with TRBD2. V was pared by 3 bases and J by 6 bases, with 14 bases of the junction left unmatched. Germline CDR1 and CDR2: MGHRA and YSYEKL. The CDR3 is 18 residues long. CDR3 nucleotides: TGCGCCAGCAGCCAGACCGACTTGACTAGCGGGGCGGGGGATACGCAGTATTTT. Translation: CASSQTDLTSGAGDTQYF.

The J gene is TRBJ2-5, the V gene TRBV18; 10 bases line up with TRBD1. V was pared by 5 bases and J by 5 bases, with 8 bases of the junction left unmatched. This CDR3 has 15 amino acids. The V gene's germline CDR1 is KGHSH and CDR2 LQKENI. The CDR3 loop reads CASSAGTGVLETQYF. The CDR3 DNA sequence: TGTGCCAGCTCAGCCGGGACAGGGGTTCTGGAGACCCAGTACTTC.

V gene TRBV5-1 combines with J gene TRBJ2-1; a weak D match, TRBD2 (6 bases). The CDR3 is 16 amino acids. Looked up from germline, CDR1 is SGHRS and CDR2 is YFSETQ. The V gene lost 0 bases and the J gene lost 2 bases, with 12 bases spanning the gap. The CDR3 coding sequence is TGCGCCAGCAGCTTGGCAGGCGGGGCCACCTACAATGAGCAGTTCTTC. Encoded protein: CASSLAGGATYNEQFF.